Each of the 28 T cell receptor beta chains below was sequenced from the same sample in a study of cytotoxic CD8 clonotypes in ibrutinib-treated CLL. The protocol was immunoSEQ multiplex PCR, while the TCRdb copy is restricted to in-frame clones and leaves out a portion. This sample has fewer than 150,000 clones, with around 80% found just once. The specimen was PBMCs, collected after 24 months of ibrutinib treatment. The receptor set was obtained from a human donor with chronic lymphocytic leukemia.

The genes are TRBV18 and TRBJ1-1; D might be TRBD1 (5 bases). Germline CDR1 and CDR2: KGHSH and LQKENI. The CDR3 length is 14 residues. Deletions cut 6 bases from V and 2 bases from J, with 13 bases between. CDR3 nucleotides: TGTGCCAGCTCTACCGGGACGGCTAACACTGAAGCTTTCTTT. It codes for CASSTGTANTEAFF.

The V gene is TRBV30, the J gene TRBJ1-3; 8 bases map to TRBD1. The CDR3 covers 14 residues. Germline V CDR1 and CDR2: GTSNPN, SVGIG (reference sequence). Trimming at V came to 2 bases and at J to 2 bases, leaving 2 bases not matched to a gene. As DNA, the CDR3 is TGTGCCTGGAGTTCAGGGGGCCCTGGAAACACCATATATTTT. Its protein is CAWSSGGPGNTIYF.

The chain carries TRBV5-1 and TRBJ2-3, with unresolved D. The V gene's germline CDR1 is SGHRS and CDR2 YFSETQ. The CDR3 consists of 14 residues. Trimming took 0 bases from V and 0 from J, leaving 5 bases between them. The CDR3 protein is CASSLVQSTDTQYF. The CDR3 region has the DNA TGCGCCAGCAGCTTGGTACAAAGCACAGATACGCAGTATTTT.

The table lists this clone with many counts. J is TRBJ2-3 and V is TRBV11-2; D unclear. Germline V gene sequence: CDR1 SGHAT, CDR2 FQNNGV. Between the trimmed V and J ends, which lost 4 bases and 8 bases, there was a span of 7 bases. The CDR3 runs 11 residues. The CDR3 here is CASSSSITQYF. The DNA of the CDR3 is TGTGCCAGCAGCTCGAGCATTACGCAGTATTTT.

J is TRBJ1-1 and V is TRBV7-3; no firm D call. V was cut by 1 base and J by 2 bases, with 14 bases left in between. Germline values: CDR1 SGHTA, CDR2 FQGTGA. There are 16 residues in the CDR3. CDR3 DNA sequence: TGTGCCAGCAGCTTAAACCCCCCGGTCCTAAACACTGAAGCTTTCTTT. Translation: CASSLNPPVLNTEAFF.

This clone came up once. The chain links TRBV5-1 to TRBJ2-7; TRBD1 aligns across 7 bases. Losses at the gene ends were 4 bases for V and 5 bases for J; bases not matched to a gene: 6. The CDR3 is 13 amino acids. Germline V gene sequence: CDR1 SGHRS, CDR2 YFSETQ. DNA for the CDR3: TGCGCCAGCAGCCCGGGACAGCAAAACGAGCAGTACTTC. This translates into CASSPGQQNEQYF.

To note about this clone: Distinct nucleotide sequences in the sample also encode this CDR3. The gene calls are TRBV7-8 and TRBJ1-4; D remains unclear. This CDR3 has 14 amino acids. The germline CDR1 and CDR2 sequences are SGHVS and FQNEAQ. Trimming left V 1 base short and J 5 bases short, with 8 bases between. CDR3 sequence reads: CASSLETTNEKLFF. CDR3 DNA: TGTGCCAGCAGCTTAGAGACGACCAATGAAAAACTGTTTTTT. The full variable domain, completed using reference TRBV7-8 and TRBJ1-4, is GAGVSQSPRYKVAKRGQDVALRCDPISGHVSLFWYQQALGQGPEFLTYFQNEAQLDKSGLPSDRFFAERPEGSVSTLKIQRTQQEDSAVYLCASSLETTNEKLFFGSGTQLSVL.

This chain uses TRBV6-5 with TRBJ1-6, with a tentative D call TRBD1 (6 bases). CDR1 is MNHEY, CDR2 SVGAGI, per germline. Trimming left V 2 bases short and J 7 bases short, with 12 bases between. The length of the CDR3 is 15 residues. CDR3 sequence (DNA): TGTGCCAGCAGTTACGGGGGGGCAGGGAATTCACCCCTCCACTTT. It is translated as CASSYGGAGNSPLHF.

This clone occurred a few times. V and J are TRBV27 and TRBJ1-5; TRBD1 matches at 9 bases. Germline V gene lookup returns CDR1 MNHEY and CDR2 SMNVEV (reference sequence). Trimming at V came to 6 bases and at J to 0 bases, leaving 12 bases not matched to a gene. This CDR3 is built from 18 residues. The CDR3 bases are TGTGCCAGCAGGCAATTTACAGGGGGCGGTGGTAGCAATCAGCCCCAGCATTTT. Translating it yields CASRQFTGGGGSNQPQHF.

In its sample, this clone was seen once. This chain links TRBV6-1 with TRBJ1-5; no clear D gene. Germline CDR1 MNHNS, CDR2 SASEGT. The CDR3 runs 13 residues. Deletions cut 5 bases from V and 7 bases from J, with 12 bases between. The CDR3 sequence: CASSPVGGQPQHF. CDR3 nucleotides: TGTGCCAGCAGTCCGGTTGGTGGGCAGCCCCAGCATTTT.

V and J are TRBV6-5 and TRBJ2-7, with D maybe TRBD1 (5 bases). Germline V gives CDR1 MNHEY, CDR2 SVGAGI. The V end lost 5 bases, the J end lost 3 bases, and 11 bases lay between the germline ends. CDR3 length: 13 residues. The CDR3 nucleotides read TGTGCCAGCAGTCGGACAACAGTCTACGAGCAGTACTTC. Protein product: CASSRTTVYEQYF.

This chain links TRBV2 with TRBJ1-2; D call uncertain. Trimming shortened V by 6 bases and J by 0 bases, and 11 bases separated the two germline ends. The CDR3 loop spans 14 amino acids. CDR1 and CDR2 (germline): SNHLY, FYNNEI. CDR3 DNA sequence: TGTGCCAGCAGCATGGACGGAGCTAACTATGGCTACACCTTC. Amino acid sequence: CASSMDGANYGYTF.

V is TRBV10-3 and J is TRBJ1-1; 8 nucleotides match TRBD1. Germline CDR1 is ENHRY and CDR2 is SYGVKD. Losses at the gene ends were 10 bases for V and 0 bases for J; bases not matched to a gene: 4. The CDR3 covers 13 residues. The CDR3 region is CASNRGMNTEAFF. The CDR3 DNA follows: TGTGCCAGTAACAGGGGGATGAACACTGAAGCTTTCTTT.

This sequence joins TRBV10-1 and TRBJ2-6; no reliable D call. CDR1 is WNHNN, CDR2 SYGVQD, per germline (reference sequence). V was shortened by 6 bases and J by 2 bases, with 5 bases between the two germline ends. The CDR3 sequence is 13 residues long. The CDR3 protein is CASSPAGANVLTF. CDR3 DNA: TGCGCCAGCAGCCCCGCTGGGGCCAACGTCCTGACTTTC.

The chain joins TRBV5-1 to TRBJ1-1; TRBD1 matches 8 bases. The CDR3 runs to 15 residues. The V gene's germline CDR1 is SGHRS and CDR2 YFSETQ. With 1 base clipped from V and 2 bases from J, the junction kept 4 bases outside the gene matches. CDR3 nucleotides: TGCGCCAGCAGCTTGCTGGGGACAGGCAACACTGAAGCTTTCTTT. It is translated as CASSLLGTGNTEAFF.

V and J are TRBV7-9 and TRBJ1-1, with 9 bases matching TRBD1. Germline values: CDR1 SEHNR, CDR2 FQNEAQ (reference sequence). The CDR3 is 19 residues long. The V segment lost 5 bases and the J segment 0 bases; nucleotides outside the gene matches: 16. The chain's CDR3 is CASSPSGLGTGKVNTEAFF. Written as DNA, the CDR3 is TGTGCCAGCAGCCCCAGCGGTCTCGGGACAGGGAAAGTGAACACTGAAGCTTTCTTT. The full variable domain, rest sourced from reference TRBV7-9 and TRBJ1-1, is DTGVSQNPRHKITKRGQNVTFRCDPISEHNRLYWYRQTLGQGPEFLTYFQNEAQLEKSRLLSDRFSAERPKGSFSTLEIQRTEQGDSAMYLCASSPSGLGTGKVNTEAFFGQGTRLTVV.

The sample holds a few counts of this clone. The chain links TRBV18 to TRBJ1-6; the D gene is possibly TRBD1 (6 bases). The germline V gene has CDR1 KGHSH and CDR2 LQKENI. The V end lost 5 bases, the J end lost 0 bases, and 11 bases lay between the germline ends. The CDR3 consists of 16 residues. In DNA form, the CDR3 reads TGTGCCAGCTCAACGAGGGGGAGCTCCTATAATTCACCCCTCCACTTT. Amino acid sequence: CASSTRGSSYNSPLHF.

The chain carries TRBV30 and TRBJ2-1; D perhaps matches TRBD2 (5 bases). V was shortened by 2 bases and J by 8 bases, with 7 bases between the two germline ends. CDR1 and CDR2 (germline): GTSNPN, SVGIG (reference sequence). The CDR3 totals 11 residues. CDR3 sequence: CAWSKRDEQFF. As DNA, the CDR3 is TGTGCCTGGAGTAAGAGGGATGAGCAGTTCTTC.

The J gene is TRBJ1-1, the V gene TRBV7-2, with 7 bases aligning to TRBD1. This CDR3 is 15 amino acids long. CDR1 is SGHTA and CDR2 is FQGNSA in the germline V gene. The V gene end was trimmed by 4 bases and the J gene end by 5 bases; junction bases not matched to a gene: 10. Here the CDR3 DNA reads TGTGCCAGCAGCTCGGAGGCAGGGGGGAATACTGAAGCTTTCTTT. Protein sequence: CASSSEAGGNTEAFF.

This sequence joins TRBV27 and TRBJ2-2; 10 bases fit TRBD1. CDR3 length: 16 amino acids. Losses at the gene ends were 5 bases for V and 5 bases for J; bases not matched to a gene: 8. Germline assignment: CDR1 MNHEY and CDR2 SMNVEV (reference sequence). CDR3 DNA sequence: TGTGCCAGCAGTCCACGACAGGGGGCTCGTACCGGGGAGCTGTTTTTT. Amino acid sequence: CASSPRQGARTGELFF.

This chain connects TRBV7-2 to TRBJ1-4; D call uncertain. CDR3 length equals 15 residues. Looked up from germline, CDR1 is SGHTA and CDR2 is FQGNSA. Trimming shortened V by 1 base and J by 3 bases, and 9 bases separated the two germline ends. CDR3: CASSLVGNPNEKLFF. CDR3 nucleotides: TGTGCCAGCAGCTTAGTGGGAAATCCTAATGAAAAACTGTTTTTT.

In DNA, the CDR3 is TGTGCCAGTAGTAGGACAGGGGCCTACGAGCAGTACTTC. Protein: CASSRTGAYEQYF. V is TRBV19 and J is TRBJ2-7; 9 positions agree with TRBD1. CDR3 length: 13 residues. V lost 4 bases to trimming and J lost 2 bases; unmatched junction nucleotides: 0. Germline-derived CDR1 and CDR2 are LNHDA and SQIVND (reference sequence).

The chain joins TRBV7-6 to TRBJ2-7; 10 nucleotides line up with TRBD1. The V segment lost 1 base and the J segment 2 bases; nucleotides outside the gene matches: 8. This CDR3 is 17 amino acids long. Germline assignment: CDR1 SGHVS and CDR2 FNYEAQ. The CDR3 reads CASSLDTDRGQAYEQYF. As DNA, the CDR3 is TGTGCCAGCAGCTTAGACACCGACAGGGGGCAGGCCTACGAGCAGTACTTC.

The rearrangement joins TRBV15 to TRBJ2-7, with 8 bases matching TRBD2. The ends lost 1 base at V and 2 bases at J; junction bases unmatched: 7. Germline CDR1 is LNHNV and CDR2 is YYDKDF (reference sequence). The CDR3 covers 16 residues. The CDR3 region is CATSRAGSGGTYEQYF. The CDR3 region has the DNA TGTGCCACCAGCAGAGCGGGCAGCGGGGGCACCTACGAGCAGTACTTC. The full variable domain, completed using reference TRBV15 and TRBJ2-7, is DAMVIQNPRYQVTQFGKPVTLSCSQTLNHNVMYWYQQKSSQAPKLLFHYYDKDFNNEADTPDNFQSRRPNTSFCFLDIRSPGLGDTAMYLCATSRAGSGGTYEQYFGPGTRLTVT.

In DNA, the CDR3 is TGTGCCAGCAGCCCGAGACCTGGGGACAGGGCACAGTACTTC. This encodes CASSPRPGDRAQYF. This chain uses TRBV4-2 with TRBJ2-7; 9 positions match TRBD1. The ends lost 4 bases at V and 10 bases at J; junction bases unmatched: 11. Germline-derived CDR1 and CDR2 are LGHNA and YNFKEQ. CDR3 length: 14 amino acids.

This clone was detected only a few times. The chain combines TRBV5-1 with TRBJ1-5; TRBD1 is a possible D gene (5 bases). This CDR3 has 13 amino acids. Between the trimmed V and J ends, which lost 3 bases and 7 bases, there was a span of 11 bases. In germline, CDR1 is SGHRS, CDR2 YFSETQ. For the CDR3, the DNA is TGCGCCAGCAGCTATGGGGCCGGGCAGCCCCAGCATTTT. Protein: CASSYGAGQPQHF.

This chain connects TRBV6-1 to TRBJ1-2; tentative D call: TRBD1 (5 bases). The CDR3 consists of 15 residues. Trimming pared 3 bases from V and 5 bases from J, leaving 16 bases between. CDR1 MNHNS and CDR2 SASEGT come from the germline V gene. The CDR3 sequence: CASSDSAGPHYGYTF. CDR3 sequence (DNA): TGTGCCAGCAGTGATTCCGCGGGGCCCCATTATGGCTACACCTTC.

In this sample, this clone turned up a few times. The chain uses TRBV4-2 and TRBJ2-1; either TRBD1 or TRBD2 may fit D (5 bases each). V dropped 1 base and J dropped 0 bases, with 16 bases sitting between them. Germline CDR1 LGHNA, CDR2 YNFKEQ. CDR3 size: 18 residues. CDR3 coding DNA: TGTGCCAGCAGCCAAGGCAGGGTAGTAACTAGCTCCTACAATGAGCAGTTCTTC. Amino acids: CASSQGRVVTSSYNEQFF.